This T cell receptor beta chain was identified during a study of shared clonotypes between healthy human individuals. The CDR3 has 15 amino acids. Germline CDR1 is SGHVS and CDR2 is FQNEAQ. V was clipped by 3 bases and J by 5 bases, with 16 bases between them. In the original analysis: Filtering differed because ImmunoSEQ produced junction-only sequences that carried no quality scores. The data were produced by immunoSEQ multiplex PCR, yet TCRdb's version contains in-frame clones alone and is incomplete. V and J calls and clone size are copied from that table; D and trimming were computed from the DNA. The table has some 96,000 clones, less than 60% seen once. Genomic DNA for unsorted samples, which was extracted with the QIAamp DNA Blood Mini kit, came from some 100 million PBMCs. This clone has only a few counts.

This TCR was recovered from a woman aged 40 to 50 in good health. Some clones in this sample may be carry-over from other donors' samples. The source material was PBMCs. The rearrangement joins TRBV7-8 to TRBJ2-5; D gene ambiguous. CDR3 residues: CASSFRGLETETQYF. DNA for the CDR3: TGTGCCAGCAGCTTCCGAGGTCTGGAAACGGAGACCCAGTACTTC.